This T cell receptor (beta chain) is drawn from a study of T cell clonality in common variable immunodeficiency. The CDR3 loop spans 15 amino acids. The V segment lost 5 bases and the J segment 5 bases; nucleotides outside the gene matches: 11. The germline V gene encodes CDR1 DFQATT and CDR2 SNEGSKA (reference sequence). Generated by immunoSEQ multiplex PCR, the TCRdb table keeps only in-frame clones and is missing some. Listed for the sample are some 52,000 clones, none seen a single time. The sample holds many counts of this clone. The observed sequence ends 3 residues before the CDR3 terminus, with the missing tail filled in from the germline J gene.

The chain combines TRBV20-1 with TRBJ2-5; TRBD2 agrees at 10 bases. The sample was peripheral blood mononuclear cells. The source of this sequence is a person aged 18 to 70 in good health. CDR3 DNA (partial): TGCAGTGCTTCCCAGCGGGAGGGCCTCATCGAGACC. The encoded protein is CSASQREGLIET. The whole CDR3 sequence reads CSASQREGLIETQYF.